This TCR beta chain was observed in a study of blood T cells in healthy people across ages. It was with a sample-barcoded 5' primer and a J-beta primer mix that a second PCR of roughly 6 to 12 cycles was run. TCRdb itself ran the 5' RACE reads through MiXCR, one entry per CDR3 protein. In the table there are 800,000 to 950,000 distinct CDR3 sequences, 25% to 30% of which are singletons. These data were also filed under a second study, of T cells of mothers and their children. In that study: In each mother, TCR beta CDR3 reads exceeded 8.5 million; in each child, they numbered a few million.

The sequenced sample consisted of blood. The TCR sequence derives from a woman aged 40 to 50 in good health.

The CDR3 coding sequence is TGCGCCAGCAGCCATCCCGAGGGTAATGGAAACACCATATATTTT. Encoded protein: CASSHPEGNGNTIYF. The V call is TRBV4-1, the J call TRBJ1-3; D uncertain. Looked up from germline, CDR1 is MGHRA and CDR2 is YSYEKL. This CDR3 contains 15 residues. Trimming shortened V by 3 bases and J by 3 bases, and 12 bases separated the two germline ends.